The TCR beta chain under discussion was sequenced for a study of tumor and adjacent non-tumor tissue in lung cancer. Across the study: The patients, roughly 9 men and 5 or 6 women, were roughly 30 to 80 with stage I to III disease. Samples averaged around 4 million productive TCRbeta reads each.

Study outcomes and limitations: Normal lung showed higher cumulative top 100 clone frequency than tumor.

On this clonotype: Its antigen is still unknown. An end of the junction differs from the germline gene, which may be a read error.

The library came from three nested PCR rounds adapted from ARM-PCR protocols. TCRdb analysed the multiplex PCR reads with MiXCR anew, one entry per CDR3 protein. Found here are about 110,000 distinct CDR3 sequences, 84% of them singletons; the top ten hold about 23%. This CDR3 region has 16 residues. CDR1 and CDR2 (germline): MNHEY, SVGAGI. RNA was extracted from bulk tissue without any cell sorting. The gene calls are TRBV6-5 and TRBJ2-1, with D possibly matching TRBD2 (7 bases). Sequencing was performed on lung tumor tissue. The source of this sequence is a man in his 70s with non-small cell lung cancer. The CDR3 reads CPSSYVGGRRDNEQLF. The CDR3 DNA follows: TGTCCCAGCAGTTACGTCGGCGGGAGAAGGGACAATGAGCAGTTATTC.